This entry concerns a single T cell receptor (beta chain). Its antigen specificity is not known. Base quality data are lacking; no much larger clone is found one base away. These data originate in a study of a mutant IDH1 vaccine in newly diagnosed glioma (dated by TCRdb to the early 2020s). As for the study more broadly: Patients were given eight vaccinations, in weeks 1, 3, 5, 7, 11, 15, 19 and 23, which matched visits V03 through V10. In the chemotherapy-containing groups, vaccination started alongside temozolomide cycles, whereas in patients who had radiotherapy alone it started 4-6 weeks after radiotherapy. Of the approximately 30 treated patients, roughly 60% were male and 37.5% were female, and the mean age was roughly 38 years. Prior to enrollment, patients had been given standard therapy consisting of radiotherapy alone, temozolomide alone, or radiochemotherapy with temozolomide, with the combination given to most patients. Peripheral blood was collected at six visits: V03 (baseline), V05, V07, V10, V12 and V13. Longitudinal TCRB deep sequencing was done for 25 treated patients, wherever samples were available for exploratory analyses.

Points the paper makes about the study in general: According to the authors, sample limitations meant that analyses of patient blood samples could not be reproduced. Immune responses induced by the vaccine were seen in over 90% of patients across multiple MHC alleles. Selection of PBMC samples for TCRB deep sequencing was based on availability. Pseudoprogression seemed to be unrelated to changes in the top peripheral T cell clonotypes found by TCRB sequencing.

The library was built by means of the immunoSEQ multiplex PCR assay. The hsTCRB Kit was used according to the manufacturer's protocol to amplify rearranged TCR beta chain sequences. TCRB libraries were sequenced on an Illumina MiSeq. Concerning the study's data processing: Demultiplexing, trimming and gene mapping were performed with the kit vendor's proprietary platform. The table was pulled from immuneACCESS by TCRdb, which kept in-frame rearrangements only. Such tables lose some clones; where checked, under half of the loss comes from unresolved V genes, and the rest has no known cause. D and trimming come from the DNA, and the V and J calls and clone size come from that table. The sample records about 39,000 clones, approximately 80% of which are singletons. The ten most abundant clones make up over 12% of the sample. The CDR3 spans 15 residues, from the cysteine through the phenylalanine. Left in the record is the CDR3 DNA by itself, 45 bases read in frame from the first base. At the junction V is shortened by 5 bases and J by 6 bases, with 17 bases in between. The germline V gene provides CDR1 SNHLY and CDR2 FYNNEI.

What the time point label conveys for this sample: week 11, during vaccination. Every vaccine dose consisted of 300 ug of a 20-mer mutant IDH1 peptide in Montanide, administered subcutaneously together with topical imiquimod. Donors had newly diagnosed WHO grade 3 or 4 IDH1-mutant astrocytomas with loss of nuclear ATRX. The samples were drawn from NOA16, a multicentre, single-arm, open-label phase I trial in Germany that tested a mutant IDH1 peptide vaccine in humans for the first time. The DNeasy Blood and Tissue Kit was used to extract genomic DNA from EDTA blood for TCRB sequencing. Recombination connected TRBV2 to TRBJ2-1; possibly the D gene is TRBD1, per 6 matching bases. The sequenced sample was peripheral blood mononuclear cells (PBMCs), obtained from a glioma patient whose treatment included an IDH1 peptide vaccine. The TCR comes from a woman aged 25 to 39 with glioma. Some clones in this sample may be carry-over from other donors' samples. This receptor carries the CDR3 CASSPQLRQVNEQFF. The sequenced DNA: TGTGCCAGCAGTCCACAACTTCGACAGGTCAATGAGCAGTTCTTC.